This T cell receptor (beta chain) was sequenced during a study of cytomegalovirus exposure and HLA in healthy donors. Overall study context: Some 91 million unique TCRs from HLA-typed donors were held in an early release of data. Study-level points and caveats: As immune exposure information, only CMV serostatus was available. What a later analysis reportedly showed was that an Asian-associated ancestry cluster had fewer N-insertions than the roughly 700-donor mean. Listed as cytomegalovirus-associated were 164 TCR beta chains.

A single count supports this clone. The antigen is undetermined. From germline, CDR1 is MNHEY and CDR2 SVGAGI. Trimming took 3 bases from V and 5 from J, leaving 10 bases between them. This CDR3 has 13 amino acids. Use of 60 Vbeta and 13 Jbeta primers characterized the PCR. Clones were read by immunoSEQ multiplex PCR, and TCRdb kept only the in-frame ones, dropping some. This sample has roughly 150,000 clones, with 82% found just once. The chain combines TRBV6-5 with TRBJ2-5; no definite D call. This clonotype was sampled from a male donor in good health and CMV-seronegative. Sequencing input: PBMCs. CDR3 loop: CASSYGLRETQYF. The CDR3 bases are TGTGCCAGCAGTTATGGGCTAAGGGAGACCCAGTACTTC.